The rows below give T cell receptor beta chains drawn from one sample of a study of multiple sclerosis patients with progressive multifocal leukoencephalopathy. Assay used: immunoSEQ multiplex PCR; TCRdb lists only in-frame clones, some missing. The profile shows approximately 26,000 clones, more than 75% of them singletons. The specimen sequenced was PBMCs. The receptors derive from a human donor with multiple sclerosis. Both conserved end residues are part of each CDR3. The order of the fields is clone size, J gene, D gene, V gene, CDR3 DNA, CDR3 protein. A D gene is named only where the DNA matches it firmly. Clone size, where shown, is once, few, many, or a class for clones that have expanded.

- TRBJ2-7 - TRBV7-9 TGTGCCAGCAGCCCAATGACGGGACAACTCTACGAGCAGTACTTC CASSPMTGQLYEQYF
once TRBJ2-3 TRBD2 TRBV10-3 TGTGCCGCTAAGCGGGGGGGGATTACAGATACGCAGTATTTT CAAKRGGITDTQYF
- TRBJ2-3 - TRBV7-2 TGTGCCAGCAGGCGAACACTGCGGGGGCGGGGAGATACGCAGTATTTT CASRRTLRGRGDTQYF
- TRBJ1-1 - TRBV4-1 TGCGCCAGCAGCCAGGCGCCAAACGCTGAAGCTTTCTTT CASSQAPNAEAFF
- TRBJ2-2 - TRBV5-6 TGTGCCAGCAGCTTGGCCCATAAAGTCGGTACCGGGGAGCTGTTTTTT CASSLAHKVGTGELFF
- TRBJ2-3 - TRBV30 TGTGCCTGGAACCCCAAGTCCGGGGCAGATACGCAGTATTTT CAWNPKSGADTQYF
- TRBJ2-5 - TRBV27 TGTGCCAGCAGTTTTACCCGGAGTAAAGAGACCCAGTACTTC CASSFTRSKETQYF
- TRBJ2-5 - TRBV2 TGTGCCAGCACTTATAGGCTGGGAGAGACCCAGTACTTC CASTYRLGETQYF
- TRBJ1-1 TRBD1 TRBV9 TGTGCCAGCAGCGGACAGGGGCTAGACACTGAAGCTTTCTTT CASSGQGLDTEAFF
- TRBJ2-1 - TRBV25-1 TGTGCCAGCAGTGAATATAACACGGACAATGAGCAGTTCTTC CASSEYNTDNEQFF
- TRBJ1-1 - TRBV7-9 TGTGCCAGCAGCTTAGGGCCCCAAACCTGGAACACTGAAGCTTTCTTT CASSLGPQTWNTEAFF
- TRBJ1-2 - TRBV10-3 TGTGCCATCAGTGAGTCGCAGACAGCCAACTATGGCTACACCTTC CAISESQTANYGYTF
- TRBJ1-1 - TRBV7-9 TGTGCCAGCAGCTTACACGCGAACACTGAAGCTTTCTTT CASSLHANTEAFF
once TRBJ2-3 TRBD2 TRBV7-3 TGTGCCAGCAGCTTGAGGGAGGGAGATACGCAGTATTTT CASSLREGDTQYF
- TRBJ1-6 TRBD1 TRBV4-2 TGTGCCAGCAGCCAAGAAGGGGGGGACAGGGTAGCGTCACCCCTCCACTTT CASSQEGGDRVASPLHF
- TRBJ2-3 TRBD2 TRBV10-2 TGCGCCAGCAGGACTAGCGGTAGCACAGATACGCAGTATTTT CASRTSGSTDTQYF
once TRBJ2-3 TRBD2 TRBV7-3 TGTGCCAGCAGCCCTACGGGCGGGAGATCTAGCACAGATACGCAGTATTTT CASSPTGGRSSTDTQYF
- TRBJ2-2 - TRBV19 TGTGCCAGTGGCTACCGGACGGCGAACACCGGGGAGCTGTTTTTT CASGYRTANTGELFF
- TRBJ1-2 - TRBV29-1 TGCAGCGTTACAGACAGTAACTATGGCTACACCTTC CSVTDSNYGYTF
- TRBJ2-1 - TRBV7-7 TGTGCTAGCAGCTTAAAAACGGGAGTGGGGAATGAGCAGTTCTTC CASSLKTGVGNEQFF
- TRBJ2-1 - TRBV2 TGTGCCAGCAATGTGAGGGCTAATTACAATGAGCAGTTCTTC CASNVRANYNEQFF
- TRBJ2-7 TRBD2 TRBV19 TGTGCCAGTAGTAATCAAGCGGGGGGACAATACGAGCAGTACTTC CASSNQAGGQYEQYF
- TRBJ1-2 TRBD1 TRBV7-9 TGTGCCAGCAGCTCTACAAGGACAGGGCCTAAGGGCTACACCTTC CASSSTRTGPKGYTF
- TRBJ2-5 - TRBV1 TGCACCAGCAGCCAAAATCCACGGTCAGCCCAAGAGACCCAGTACTTC CTSSQNPRSAQETQYF
- TRBJ1-1 - TRBV4-3 TGCGCCAGCAGTCATCCCTTTGATACGGGGGCTTTCTTT CASSHPFDTGAFF
- TRBJ1-2 TRBD1 TRBV5-1 TGCGCCAGCAGTTTGGCGGACAGGGCAGCCCCCTATGGCTACACCTTC CASSLADRAAPYGYTF
once TRBJ2-1 TRBD1 TRBV6-5 TGTGCCAGCAGGCAAGACAGGGCCTATTACAATGAGCAGTTCTTC CASRQDRAYYNEQFF
- TRBJ1-5 - TRBV4-2 TGTGCCAGCAGCCTTTCACAGGCCCCTAATCAGCCCCAGCATTTT CASSLSQAPNQPQHF
- TRBJ1-6 - TRBV15 TGTGCCACCAGCACCCGCCTCGGAGGGAATTCACCCCTCCACTTT CATSTRLGGNSPLHF
- TRBJ1-1 - TRBV19 TGTGCCAGTAGTATTGAGGGTTTTCGGGCTTTCTTT CASSIEGFRAFF
- TRBJ1-2 - TRBV5-1 TGCGCCAGCAGCTTGCTACGGGAGGCCGGCTACACCTTC CASSLLREAGYTF
once TRBJ1-2 - TRBV18 TGTGCCAGCTCACCCCCCTCGGGGGGTTGGGATGGCTACACCTTC CASSPPSGGWDGYTF
- TRBJ2-2 TRBD1 TRBV2 TGTGCCAGCAGTGTAGACAACAGGGGGTTTAAGGTCACCGGGGAGCTGTTTTTT CASSVDNRGFKVTGELFF
- TRBJ1-2 - TRBV7-2 TGTGCCAGCAGCTTTGGTGGCAGGGCAGGATTGACCTATGGCTACACCTTC CASSFGGRAGLTYGYTF
- TRBJ2-5 - TRBV19 TGTGCCAGTAGCCCGCTTGGTGGAGGGGACCAAGAGACCCAGTACTTC CASSPLGGGDQETQYF
- TRBJ1-1 - TRBV29-1 TGCAGCGTTGATGCGGAGGACACTGAAGCTTTCTTT CSVDAEDTEAFF
once TRBJ1-2 - TRBV2 TGTGCCAGCAGTGAAGCGCTCAGGGTGAGGGGCGGAGGCTACACCTTC CASSEALRVRGGGYTF
- TRBJ1-2 TRBD1 TRBV6-5 TGTGCCAGCAGTTACCGCGGACAGGGTAACTATGGCTACACCTTC CASSYRGQGNYGYTF
- TRBJ2-5 - TRBV9 TGTGCCAGCAGCGTAGGCGGGGGCTACCAAGAGACCCAGTACTTC CASSVGGGYQETQYF
- TRBJ2-7 TRBD1 TRBV5-6 TGTGCCAGCAGCCCCGGGACAGGGGGCTACGAGCAGTACTTC CASSPGTGGYEQYF
- TRBJ1-2 TRBD1 TRBV6-5 TGTGCCAGCAGTTACAAGGGGGCGTATTATGGCTACACCTTC CASSYKGAYYGYTF
- TRBJ1-5 - TRBV28 TGTGCCAGCCGTCTGGGGCGAGGATTGGGCCAGCCCCAGCATTTT CASRLGRGLGQPQHF